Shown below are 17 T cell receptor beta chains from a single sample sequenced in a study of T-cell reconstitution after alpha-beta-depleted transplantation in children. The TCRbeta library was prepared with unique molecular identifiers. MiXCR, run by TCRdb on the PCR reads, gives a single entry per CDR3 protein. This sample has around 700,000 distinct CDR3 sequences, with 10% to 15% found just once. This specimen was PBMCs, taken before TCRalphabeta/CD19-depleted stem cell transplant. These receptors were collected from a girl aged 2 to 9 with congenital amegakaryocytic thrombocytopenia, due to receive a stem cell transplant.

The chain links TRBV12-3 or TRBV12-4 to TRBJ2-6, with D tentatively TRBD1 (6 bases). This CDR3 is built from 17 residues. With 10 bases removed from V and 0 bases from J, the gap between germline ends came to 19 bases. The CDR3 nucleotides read TGTGCCACGGAGGAGACAGGTCGACTCTCTGGGGCCAACGTCCTGACTTTC. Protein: CATEETGRLSGANVLTF.

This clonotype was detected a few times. The CDR3 region is CASREKDSNNEQFF. In DNA, the CDR3 is TGTGCCAGCAGGGAAAAAGATAGCAACAATGAGCAGTTCTTC. The gene calls are TRBV6-4 and TRBJ2-1, with D unclear. Trimming took 6 bases from V and 5 from J, leaving 14 bases between them. This CDR3 comprises 14 residues. Germline assignment: CDR1 MRHNA and CDR2 SNTAGT.

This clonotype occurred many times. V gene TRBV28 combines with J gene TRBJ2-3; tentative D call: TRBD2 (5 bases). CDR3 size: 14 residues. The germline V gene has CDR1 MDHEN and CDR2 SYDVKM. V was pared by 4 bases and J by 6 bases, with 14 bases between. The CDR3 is CASSWGSDPDTQYF. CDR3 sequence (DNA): TGTGCCAGCAGTTGGGGTAGCGACCCCGATACGCAGTATTTT.

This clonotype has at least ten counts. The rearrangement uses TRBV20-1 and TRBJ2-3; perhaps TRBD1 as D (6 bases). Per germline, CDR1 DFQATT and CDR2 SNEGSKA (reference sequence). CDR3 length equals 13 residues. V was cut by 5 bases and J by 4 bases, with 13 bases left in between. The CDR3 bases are TGCAGTGCTTGGGGGCTAGGTTCAGATACGCAGTATTTT. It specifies CSAWGLGSDTQYF.

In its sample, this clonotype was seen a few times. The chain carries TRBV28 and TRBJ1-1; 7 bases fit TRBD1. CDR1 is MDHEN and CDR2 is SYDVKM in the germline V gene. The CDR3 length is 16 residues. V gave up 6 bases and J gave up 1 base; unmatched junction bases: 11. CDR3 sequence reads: CASRTVGQAGNTEAFF. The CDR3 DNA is TGTGCCAGCAGGACTGTAGGACAGGCTGGGAACACTGAAGCTTTCTTT.

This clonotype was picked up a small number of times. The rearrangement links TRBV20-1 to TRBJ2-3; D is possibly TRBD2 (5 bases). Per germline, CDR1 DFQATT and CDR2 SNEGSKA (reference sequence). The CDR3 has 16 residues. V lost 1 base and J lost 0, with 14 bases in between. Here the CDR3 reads CSARGGQSPSTDTQYF. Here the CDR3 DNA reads TGCAGTGCTAGAGGAGGGCAATCTCCTAGCACAGATACGCAGTATTTT.

This chain's CDR3 is CASRLGGEQYF. The CDR3 DNA reads as TGTGCCAGCCGCCTTGGGGGCGAGCAGTACTTC. The chain employs TRBV7-9 and TRBJ2-7; TRBD1 or TRBD2 may be the D gene (5 bases each). Trimming removed 8 bases from V and 6 bases from J, with 11 bases in between. The CDR3 is 11 amino acids. The germline gives CDR1 SEHNR, CDR2 FQNEAQ (reference sequence).

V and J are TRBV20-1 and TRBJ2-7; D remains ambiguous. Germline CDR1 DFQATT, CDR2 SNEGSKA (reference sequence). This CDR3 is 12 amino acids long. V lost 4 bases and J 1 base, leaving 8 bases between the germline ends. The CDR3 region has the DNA TGCAGTGCTATAGCAGCGTCCTACGAGCAGTACTTC. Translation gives CSAIAASYEQYF.

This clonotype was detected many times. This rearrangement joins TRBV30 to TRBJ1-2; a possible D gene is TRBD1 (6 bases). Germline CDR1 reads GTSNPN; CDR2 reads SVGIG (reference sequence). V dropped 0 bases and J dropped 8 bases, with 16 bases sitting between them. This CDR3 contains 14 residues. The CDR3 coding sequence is TGTGCCTGGAGTGTACAATTGGACAGCCTCGGCTACACCTTC. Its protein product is CAWSVQLDSLGYTF.

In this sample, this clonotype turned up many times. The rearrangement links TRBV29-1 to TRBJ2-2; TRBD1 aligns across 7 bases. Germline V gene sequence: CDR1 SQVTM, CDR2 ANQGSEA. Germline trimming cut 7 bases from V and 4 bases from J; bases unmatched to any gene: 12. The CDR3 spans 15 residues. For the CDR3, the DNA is TGCAGCGGTTATTACAGGGGCCCTTCCACCGGGGAGCTGTTTTTT. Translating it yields CSGYYRGPSTGELFF.

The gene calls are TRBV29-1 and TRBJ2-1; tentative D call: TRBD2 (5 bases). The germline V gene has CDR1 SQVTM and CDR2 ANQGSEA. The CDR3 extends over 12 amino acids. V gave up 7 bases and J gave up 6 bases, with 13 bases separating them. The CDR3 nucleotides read TGCAGCGCGGGATTAATGAGCAATGAGCAGTTCTTC. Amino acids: CSAGLMSNEQFF.

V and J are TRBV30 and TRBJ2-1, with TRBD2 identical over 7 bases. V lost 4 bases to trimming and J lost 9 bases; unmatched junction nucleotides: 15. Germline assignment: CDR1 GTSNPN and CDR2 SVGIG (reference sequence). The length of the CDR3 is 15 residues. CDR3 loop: CAWIGGSGLSSEQFF. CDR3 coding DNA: TGTGCCTGGATCGGTGGTAGCGGGCTCTCGAGTGAGCAGTTCTTC.

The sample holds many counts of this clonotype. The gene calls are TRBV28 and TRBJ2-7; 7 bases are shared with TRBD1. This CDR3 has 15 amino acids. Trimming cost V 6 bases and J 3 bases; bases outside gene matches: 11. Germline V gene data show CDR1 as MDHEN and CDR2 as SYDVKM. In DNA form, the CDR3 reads TGTGCCAGCAGCTGGACCCCCGGGACAGACTACGAGCAGTACTTC. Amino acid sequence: CASSWTPGTDYEQYF.

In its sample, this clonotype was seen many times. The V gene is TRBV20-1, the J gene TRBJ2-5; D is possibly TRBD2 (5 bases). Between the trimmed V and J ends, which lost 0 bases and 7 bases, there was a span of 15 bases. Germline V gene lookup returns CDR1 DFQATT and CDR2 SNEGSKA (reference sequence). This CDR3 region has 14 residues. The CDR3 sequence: CSARDQDSSGTQYF. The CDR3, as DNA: TGCAGTGCTAGAGATCAGGACTCTTCCGGGACCCAGTACTTC.

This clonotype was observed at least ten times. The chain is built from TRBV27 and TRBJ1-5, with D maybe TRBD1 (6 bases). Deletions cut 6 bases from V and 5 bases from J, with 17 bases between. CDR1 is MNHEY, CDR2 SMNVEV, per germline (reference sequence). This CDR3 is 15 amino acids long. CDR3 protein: CASRPLGQGYQPQHF. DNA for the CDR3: TGTGCCAGCAGGCCCCTCGGCCAGGGGTATCAGCCCCAGCATTTT.

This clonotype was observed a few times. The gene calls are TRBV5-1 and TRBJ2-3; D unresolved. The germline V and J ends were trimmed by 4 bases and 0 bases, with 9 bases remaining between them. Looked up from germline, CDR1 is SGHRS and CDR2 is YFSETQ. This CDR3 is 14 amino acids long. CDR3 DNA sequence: TGCGCCAGCAGCCCCTTCGACAGCACAGATACGCAGTATTTT. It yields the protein CASSPFDSTDTQYF.

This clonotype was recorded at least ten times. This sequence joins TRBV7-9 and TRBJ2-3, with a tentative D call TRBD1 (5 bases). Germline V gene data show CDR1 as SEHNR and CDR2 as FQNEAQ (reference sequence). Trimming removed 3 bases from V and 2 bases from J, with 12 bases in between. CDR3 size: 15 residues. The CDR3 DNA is TGTGCCAGCAGCTTTTTGCAGGGATACACAGATACGCAGTATTTT. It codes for CASSFLQGYTDTQYF.